A selection of T cell receptor beta chains follows, all from one sample in a study of post-analysis software for immune sequencing data. MiXCR, applied by TCRdb to the PCR reads, yields one record per CDR3 protein. The sample lists about 400,000 distinct CDR3 sequences, less than 40% occurring once. The sample comprised blood. The source is a girl aged 10 to 17 with multiple sclerosis. The CDR3 runs from the conserved cysteine through the conserved F or W. A D gene is named only where the DNA matches it firmly. The size field is filled for only some rows; it gives once, few, many or a size class.

TGCAGCGTGGTCACCGGGACAACTCACGGGGCCCAGTACTTC CSVVTGTTHGAQYF - TRBJ2-5 - TRBV29-1
TGTGCCATCAGTGAGTCGCAGGGAGATCAGCCCCAGCATTTT CAISESQGDQPQHF - TRBJ1-5 - TRBV10-3
TGTGCCAGCAGCCCTACTACAGTGTCTTATGGCTACACCTTC CASSPTTVSYGYTF - TRBJ1-2 - TRBV14
TGTGCCAGCAGCTTAGGGACTAGCGGGGCACGCACAGATACGCAGTATTTT CASSLGTSGARTDTQYF TRBD2 TRBJ2-3 - TRBV7-2
TGTGCCAGCAGCCAAGTTAGCGGGGCCTACAATGAGCAGTTCTTC CASSQVSGAYNEQFF TRBD2 TRBJ2-1 - TRBV3-1
TGCAGTGCTAGACCCCCGGGGAGGCAGAGCACCGCCGGGGAGCTGTTTTTT CSARPPGRQSTAGELFF - TRBJ2-2 - TRBV20-1
TGTGCCAGCAGCCTTGAGGGGACCCCTTCTAGCACAGATACGCAGTATTTT CASSLEGTPSSTDTQYF - TRBJ2-3 - TRBV12-3/TRBV12-4
TGTGCCAGCAGCCCGGACAGGGGGCTGGAGAACTATGGCTACACCTTC CASSPDRGLENYGYTF TRBD1 TRBJ1-2 few TRBV5-5
TGCAGTGCTAGCAGGTCGGGGACAGGGGGCAATCAGCCCCAGCATTTT CSASRSGTGGNQPQHF TRBD1 TRBJ1-5 - TRBV20-1
TGTGCCACCTCCCCGGGAGGGACAGATCCCTACGAGCAGTACTTC CATSPGGTDPYEQYF - TRBJ2-7 - TRBV12-3/TRBV12-4
TGTGCCAGCAGCCCTGATGACTCAAGTTCCTACAATGAGCAGTTCTTC CASSPDDSSSYNEQFF - TRBJ2-1 - TRBV5-6
TGCGCCAGCAGCCAAGAGGGGGCGTTCGTCTACGAGCAGTACTTC CASSQEGAFVYEQYF - TRBJ2-7 - TRBV4-1
TGCGCCAGCAGCCAAGAGGACGGACTCGGAGGCTACACCTTC CASSQEDGLGGYTF - TRBJ1-2 - TRBV4-1
TGTGCCAGCAGTGACCCGAGAGGACAGCCGCAAGAGACCCAGTACTTC CASSDPRGQPQETQYF - TRBJ2-5 - TRBV25-1
TGTGCCAGCAGCCGACAGGGCTACAATGAGCAGTTCTTC CASSRQGYNEQFF TRBD1 TRBJ2-1 many TRBV7-2
TGCAGCGTTGAATTGGCGGGGACCTATGGCTACACCTTC CSVELAGTYGYTF - TRBJ1-2 few TRBV29-1
TGCAGTGCTCGGGGGGCAGGGGCCTATAATTCACCCCTCCACTTT CSARGAGAYNSPLHF - TRBJ1-6 - TRBV20-1
TGCGCCAGCAGTTCCCAGTGGGCGCTAGCCAAAAACATTCAGTACTTC CASSSQWALAKNIQYF - TRBJ2-4 - TRBV10-1
TGCAGCGTTGATAGGGCCCCAGCAGATACGCAGTATTTT CSVDRAPADTQYF - TRBJ2-3 - TRBV29-1
TGTGCCAGCAGCCAAGAATCGACTAGCGGTTCCTACGAGCAGTACTTC CASSQESTSGSYEQYF TRBD2 TRBJ2-7 few TRBV3-1